Sequencing of this TCR beta chain was carried out in a study of shared clonotypes between healthy human individuals. This CDR3 region has 15 residues. From germline, CDR1 is SGDLS and CDR2 YYNGEE. Trimming left V 4 bases short and J 0 bases short, with 11 bases between. Findings and caveats of the study: Sequencing depth was expected to influence donor clonotype sharing. Naive CD4 clonotypes overlapped across several donors at roughly 5%.

Worth noting for this clone: Its antigen is not identified.

Each subset's genomic DNA was shared equally among a number of immunoSEQ plates. Using immunoSEQ multiplex PCR, the repertoire was profiled, and TCRdb retains in-frame clones only, with some absent. Counted here are millions of clones, about 92% occurring once; the ten biggest clones make up around 1.7%. In the naive CD8 group, cells lacked CD45RO and were positively selected for CCR7, so terminally differentiated effector memory CD45RA+ cells were left out. This chain joins TRBV9 and TRBJ1-5; D may be TRBD1 (5 bases). The sequence was obtained from a man aged 18 to 30 in good health. Some clones in this sample may be carry-over from other donors' samples. The sample taken for sequencing was naive CD8+ T cells from PBMCs. The CDR3 reads CASSPGQFSNQPQHF. CDR3 nucleotides: TGTGCCAGCAGCCCAGGGCAGTTTAGCAATCAGCCCCAGCATTTT.